This entry is about one TCR beta chain. Its specificity is unknown. CDR1 SGDLS and CDR2 YYNGEE come from the germline V gene. V gave up 4 bases and J gave up 9 bases, with 20 bases separating them. This CDR3 is built from 15 residues. These data come from a study of T cells in Graves' hyperthyroidism and ophthalmopathy. Regarding the study as a whole: For ophthalmopathy, model prediction preceded onset by a median about six months.

Based on clinical symptoms, serum thyroxine and TRAb, thyroid ultrasound and orbital computed tomography, diagnoses were reached. Amplified TCR beta CDR3 regions came from RNA transcripts. The HTBI primer set served for first-round RT-PCR of the TCR CDR3. TCRdb reprocessed the multiplex PCR reads with MiXCR, giving one entry per CDR3 protein. The repertoire holds about 500,000 distinct CDR3 sequences, with 35% to 50% as singletons. The chain is built from TRBV9 and TRBJ1-5; D remains ambiguous. The specimen was peripheral blood or thyroid tissue (not recorded which). The source is an adult woman with Graves' disease, either hyperthyroidism or ophthalmopathy (not recorded which). The CDR3 loop is CASSQDTAALRPQHF. Written as DNA, the CDR3 is TGTGCCAGCAGCCAAGATACGGCAGCCCTTAGGCCCCAGCATTTT.